This entry lists 7 T cell receptor beta chains sequenced from one sample in a study of T cell responses to AZD1222 COVID-19 vaccine. The protocol was immunoSEQ multiplex PCR, while the TCRdb copy is restricted to in-frame clones and leaves out a portion. The sample has about 99,000 clones, over 70% seen once. Sequenced material: peripheral blood, taken on day 0 of AZD1222 vaccination. The receptors here all came from an adult in good health.

The V gene is TRBV4-2, the J gene TRBJ1-6; weak D call: TRBD1 (6 bases). CDR1 and CDR2 from the germline V gene are LGHNA and YNFKEQ. Trimming removed 0 bases from V and 8 bases from J, with 17 bases in between. The CDR3 has 17 residues. CDR3 loop: CASSQDVGGVVDSPLHF. The DNA of the CDR3 is TGTGCCAGCAGCCAAGATGTAGGGGGGGTTGTGGATTCACCCCTCCACTTT.

The chain recombines TRBV27 with TRBJ2-2; D not resolved. V lost 7 bases and J lost 0, with 15 bases in between. The CDR3 extends over 16 amino acids. The germline CDR1 and CDR2 sequences are MNHEY and SMNVEV (reference sequence). The CDR3 region is CASTLQPAANTGELFF. In DNA form, the CDR3 reads TGTGCCAGCACCCTCCAGCCGGCCGCGAACACCGGGGAGCTGTTTTTT.

The gene calls are TRBV5-1 and TRBJ1-2, with TRBD1 matching 11 bases. The J segment lost 8 bases and the V segment lost 1 base, leaving 7 bases of the junction unmatched. Germline V gene data show CDR1 as SGHRS and CDR2 as YFSETQ. The CDR3 sequence is 15 residues long. The CDR3 sequence is CASSLSGQGAGGYTF. CDR3 nucleotide sequence: TGCGCCAGCAGCTTGTCTGGACAGGGGGCTGGAGGCTACACCTTC.

The chain employs TRBV27 and TRBJ2-7; 8 positions agree with TRBD2. The CDR3 is made up of 16 amino acids. Looked up from germline, CDR1 is MNHEY and CDR2 is SMNVEV (reference sequence). V lost 5 bases and J lost 6; bases outside the gene matches: 15. CDR3 residues: CASSLPNRGGPGEQYF. DNA for the CDR3: TGTGCCAGCAGTCTCCCCAACCGGGGGGGCCCTGGCGAGCAGTACTTC.

This clone occurred once. The chain is built from TRBV19 and TRBJ1-3, with a tentative D call TRBD1 (6 bases). The CDR3 totals 13 residues. Germline V lookup: CDR1 LNHDA, CDR2 SQIVND (reference sequence). Trimming removed 8 bases from V and 4 bases from J, with 12 bases in between. In nucleotides, the CDR3 is TGTGCCAGTGGGACAACAGAAGGAAACACCATATATTTT. Encoded protein: CASGTTEGNTIYF.

The V call is TRBV11-3, the J call TRBJ2-1; D unclear. The germline V and J ends were trimmed by 0 bases and 8 bases, with 14 bases remaining between them. The CDR3 consists of 15 residues. Germline lookup yields CDR1 SGHNT and CDR2 YENEEA. For the CDR3, the DNA is TGTGCCAGCAGCTTAGAGGCAGCCCTACGCGATGAGCAGTTCTTC. This gives the protein CASSLEAALRDEQFF.

Details on this clone: This CDR3 is also generated by other DNA sequences in the sample. The genes are TRBV4-3 and TRBJ2-7; D not resolved. CDR1 and CDR2 (germline): LGHNA, YSLEER. The CDR3 sequence is 14 residues long. Trimming took 0 bases from V and 0 from J, leaving 6 bases between them. The CDR3 sequence is CASSQDPSSYEQYF. In DNA form, the CDR3 reads TGCGCCAGCAGCCAAGATCCTAGCTCCTACGAGCAGTACTTC.